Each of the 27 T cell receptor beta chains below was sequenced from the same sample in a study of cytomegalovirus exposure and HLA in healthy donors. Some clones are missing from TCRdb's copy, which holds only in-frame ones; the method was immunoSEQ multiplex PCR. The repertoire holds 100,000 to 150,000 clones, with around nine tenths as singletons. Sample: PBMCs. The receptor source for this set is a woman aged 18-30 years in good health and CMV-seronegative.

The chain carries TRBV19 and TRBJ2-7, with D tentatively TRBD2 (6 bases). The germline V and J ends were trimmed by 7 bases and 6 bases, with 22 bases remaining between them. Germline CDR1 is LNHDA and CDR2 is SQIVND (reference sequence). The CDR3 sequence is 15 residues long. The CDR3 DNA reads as TGTGCCAGTACCGCCTCCCCGGGAGTGCGTGGCGAGCAGTACTTC. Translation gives CASTASPGVRGEQYF. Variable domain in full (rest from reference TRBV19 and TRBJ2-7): DGGITQSPKYLFRKEGQNVTLSCEQNLNHDAMYWYRQDPGQGLRLIYYSQIVNDFQKGDIAEGYSVSREKKESFPLTVTSAQKNPTAFYLCASTASPGVRGEQYFGPGTRLTVT.

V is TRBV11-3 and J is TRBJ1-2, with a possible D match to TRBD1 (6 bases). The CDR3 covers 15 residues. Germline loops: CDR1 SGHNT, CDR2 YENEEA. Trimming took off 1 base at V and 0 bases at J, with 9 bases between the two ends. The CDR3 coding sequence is TGTGCCAGCAGCTTAGCGTCAGGGGCTAACTATGGCTACACCTTC. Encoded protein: CASSLASGANYGYTF.

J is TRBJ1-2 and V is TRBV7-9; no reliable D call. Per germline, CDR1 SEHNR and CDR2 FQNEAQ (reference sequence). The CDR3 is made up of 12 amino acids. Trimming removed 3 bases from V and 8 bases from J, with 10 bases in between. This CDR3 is CASSFRLEGYTF. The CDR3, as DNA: TGTGCCAGCAGCTTTCGACTTGAAGGCTACACCTTC.

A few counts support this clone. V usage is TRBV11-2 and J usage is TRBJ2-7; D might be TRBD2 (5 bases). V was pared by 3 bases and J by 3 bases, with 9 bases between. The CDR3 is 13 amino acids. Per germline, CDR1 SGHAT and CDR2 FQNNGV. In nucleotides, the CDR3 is TGTGCCAGCAGCTTTGGACGGGGCTACGAGCAGTACTTC. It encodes CASSFGRGYEQYF.

CDR3 DNA sequence: TGTGCCAGCAGCTCCTTGACCGGGGGGACTGAAGCTTTCTTT. As protein: CASSSLTGGTEAFF. The chain joins TRBV13 to TRBJ1-1; TRBD1 is a possible D gene (5 bases). Germline CDR1 PRHDT, CDR2 FYEKMQ (reference sequence). V lost 4 bases to trimming and J lost 5 bases, with 14 bases between them. This CDR3 has 14 amino acids.

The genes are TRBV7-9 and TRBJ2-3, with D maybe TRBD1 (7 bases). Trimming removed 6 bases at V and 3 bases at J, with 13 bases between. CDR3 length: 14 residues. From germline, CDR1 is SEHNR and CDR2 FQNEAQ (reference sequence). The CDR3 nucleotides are TGTGCCAGCAGGCGGGACAGCACTACAGATACGCAGTATTTT. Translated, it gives CASRRDSTTDTQYF.

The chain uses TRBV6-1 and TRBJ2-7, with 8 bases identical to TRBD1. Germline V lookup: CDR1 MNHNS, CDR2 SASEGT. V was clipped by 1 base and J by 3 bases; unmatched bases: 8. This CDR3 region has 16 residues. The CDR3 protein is CASSEEIGQGNYEQYF. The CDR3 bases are TGTGCCAGCAGTGAAGAGATAGGACAGGGAAACTACGAGCAGTACTTC.

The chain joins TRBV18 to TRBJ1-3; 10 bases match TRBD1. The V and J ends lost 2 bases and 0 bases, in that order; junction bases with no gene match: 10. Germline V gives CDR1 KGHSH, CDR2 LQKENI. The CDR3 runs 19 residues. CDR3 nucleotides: TGTGCCAGCTCACCAGTGGGGACAGGGGCCCGATTCTCTGGAAACACCATATATTTT. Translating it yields CASSPVGTGARFSGNTIYF.

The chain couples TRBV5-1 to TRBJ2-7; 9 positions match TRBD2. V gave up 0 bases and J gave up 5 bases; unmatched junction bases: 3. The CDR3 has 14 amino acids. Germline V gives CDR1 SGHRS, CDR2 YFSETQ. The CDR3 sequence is CASSLGGTSHEQYF. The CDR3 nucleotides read TGCGCCAGCAGCTTGGGGGGGACTAGCCACGAGCAGTACTTC.

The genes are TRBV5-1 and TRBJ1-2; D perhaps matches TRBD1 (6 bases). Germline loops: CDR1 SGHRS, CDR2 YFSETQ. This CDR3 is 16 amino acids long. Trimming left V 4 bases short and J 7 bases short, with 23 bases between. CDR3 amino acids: CASSPGTSSRVSGYTF. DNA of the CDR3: TGCGCCAGCAGCCCGGGGACATCCTCCCGAGTTAGTGGCTACACCTTC. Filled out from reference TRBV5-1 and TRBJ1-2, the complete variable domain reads KAGVTQTPRYLIKTRGQQVTLSCSPISGHRSVSWYQQTPGQGLQFLFEYFSETQRNKGNFPGRFSGRQFSNSRSEMNVSTLELGDSALYLCASSPGTSSRVSGYTFGSGTRLTVV.

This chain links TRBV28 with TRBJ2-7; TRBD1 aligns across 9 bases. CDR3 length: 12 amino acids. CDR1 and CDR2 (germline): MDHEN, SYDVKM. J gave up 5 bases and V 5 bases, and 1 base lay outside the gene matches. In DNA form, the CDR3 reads TGTGCCAGCAGTACAGGGGGCGACGAGCAGTACTTC. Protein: CASSTGGDEQYF. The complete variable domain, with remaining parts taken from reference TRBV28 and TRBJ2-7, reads DVKVTQSSRYLVKRTGEKVFLECVQDMDHENMFWYRQDPGLGLRLIYFSYDVKMKEKGDIPEGYSVSREKKERFSLILESASTNQTSMYLCASSTGGDEQYFGPGTRLTVT.

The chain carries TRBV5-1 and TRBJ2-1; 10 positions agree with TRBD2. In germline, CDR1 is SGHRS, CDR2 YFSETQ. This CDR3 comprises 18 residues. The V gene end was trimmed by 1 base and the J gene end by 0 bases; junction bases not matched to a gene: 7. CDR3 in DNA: TGCGCCAGCAGCTTGCGGGGGGCTAGCGGGAGCTCCTACAATGAGCAGTTCTTC. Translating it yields CASSLRGASGSSYNEQFF.

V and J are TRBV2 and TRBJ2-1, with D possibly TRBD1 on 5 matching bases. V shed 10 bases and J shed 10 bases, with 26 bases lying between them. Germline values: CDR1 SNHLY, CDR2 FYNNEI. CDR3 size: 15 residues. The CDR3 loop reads CATPLRVGALGEQFF. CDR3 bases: TGTGCCACCCCCTTAAGGGTAGGGGCCTTGGGCGAGCAGTTCTTC.

The CDR3: CASRAASYGYTF. CDR3 nucleotides: TGTGCCAGTAGAGCGGCAAGCTATGGCTACACCTTC. This rearrangement joins TRBV19 to TRBJ1-2; D call uncertain. This CDR3 is built from 12 residues. The germline V and J ends were trimmed by 6 bases and 4 bases, with 9 bases remaining between them. Per germline, CDR1 LNHDA and CDR2 SQIVND (reference sequence).

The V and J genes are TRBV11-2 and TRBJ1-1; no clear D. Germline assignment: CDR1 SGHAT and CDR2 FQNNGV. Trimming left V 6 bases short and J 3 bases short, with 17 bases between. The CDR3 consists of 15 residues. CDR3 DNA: TGTGCCAGCAGAAGACCCGGAGGCAGATACACTGAAGCTTTCTTT. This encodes CASRRPGGRYTEAFF.

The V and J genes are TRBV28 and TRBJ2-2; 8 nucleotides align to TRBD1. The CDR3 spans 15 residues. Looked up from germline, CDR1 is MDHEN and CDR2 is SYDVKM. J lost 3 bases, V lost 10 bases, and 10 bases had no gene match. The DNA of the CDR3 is TGTGCCATCCGCCCCTGGACAGGGTACACCGGGGAGCTGTTTTTT. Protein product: CAIRPWTGYTGELFF.

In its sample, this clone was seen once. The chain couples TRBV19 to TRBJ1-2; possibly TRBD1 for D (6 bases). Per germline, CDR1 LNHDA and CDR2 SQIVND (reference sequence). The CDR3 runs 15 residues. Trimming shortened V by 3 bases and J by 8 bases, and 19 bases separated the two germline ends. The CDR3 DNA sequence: TGTGCCAGTAGTATGAGAAGGGGACACTCTCAGGGCTACACCTTC. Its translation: CASSMRRGHSQGYTF.

DNA of the CDR3: TGTGCCAGCGGTTTGCGGGAGAGCTCCTACGAGCAGTACTTC. Amino acids: CASGLRESSYEQYF. V gene TRBV11-3 combines with J gene TRBJ2-7; 7 bases are shared with TRBD2. CDR1 SGHNT and CDR2 YENEEA come from the germline V gene. J was trimmed by 0 bases and V by 8 bases; bases with no gene match: 7. The CDR3 is made up of 14 amino acids.

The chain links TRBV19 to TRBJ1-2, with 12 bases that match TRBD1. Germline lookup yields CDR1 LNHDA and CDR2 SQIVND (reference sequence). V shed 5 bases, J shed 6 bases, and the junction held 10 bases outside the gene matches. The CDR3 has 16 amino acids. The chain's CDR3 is CASSGPGTGGWNGYTF. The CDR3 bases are TGTGCCAGTAGTGGCCCCGGGACAGGGGGCTGGAATGGCTACACCTTC.

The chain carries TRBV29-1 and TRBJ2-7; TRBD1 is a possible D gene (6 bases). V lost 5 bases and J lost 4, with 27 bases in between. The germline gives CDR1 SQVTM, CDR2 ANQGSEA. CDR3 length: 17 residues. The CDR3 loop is CSVRSRTVDGTIYEQYF. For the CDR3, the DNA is TGCAGCGTTCGTTCAAGGACAGTTGACGGGACGATATACGAGCAGTACTTC.

CDR3 residues: CASSPETGEKLFF. Written as DNA, the CDR3 is TGTGCCAGCTCACCGGAGACAGGCGAAAAACTGTTTTTT. The chain uses TRBV18 and TRBJ1-4, with D perhaps matching TRBD1 (6 bases). CDR3 length: 13 residues. Per the germline V gene, CDR1 is KGHSH and CDR2 is LQKENI. The ends were cut back, 3 bases at V and 8 bases at J, with 10 bases in the middle.

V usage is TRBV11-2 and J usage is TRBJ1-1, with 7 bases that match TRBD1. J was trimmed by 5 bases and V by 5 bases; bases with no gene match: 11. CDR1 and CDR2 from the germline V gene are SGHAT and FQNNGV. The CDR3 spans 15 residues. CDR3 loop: CASSPPAGGWTEAFF. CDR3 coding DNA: TGTGCCAGCAGCCCCCCCGCAGGGGGTTGGACTGAAGCTTTCTTT.

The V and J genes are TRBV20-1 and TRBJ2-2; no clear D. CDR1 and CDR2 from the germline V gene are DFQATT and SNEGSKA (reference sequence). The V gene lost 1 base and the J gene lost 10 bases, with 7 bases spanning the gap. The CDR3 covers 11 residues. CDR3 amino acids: CSARGGQELFF. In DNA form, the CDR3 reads TGCAGTGCTAGAGGTGGGCAGGAGCTGTTTTTT.

The DNA for the CDR3 is TGTGCCAGCAGCTTGGAGCGCTACAGGGGGCGCGGGGAGACCCAGTACTTC. This gives the protein CASSLERYRGRGETQYF. The rearrangement joins TRBV5-6 to TRBJ2-5; 9 bases are a match to TRBD1. This CDR3 has 17 residues. From germline, CDR1 is SGHDT and CDR2 YYEEEE. The J segment lost 5 bases and the V segment lost 0 bases, leaving 11 bases of the junction unmatched.

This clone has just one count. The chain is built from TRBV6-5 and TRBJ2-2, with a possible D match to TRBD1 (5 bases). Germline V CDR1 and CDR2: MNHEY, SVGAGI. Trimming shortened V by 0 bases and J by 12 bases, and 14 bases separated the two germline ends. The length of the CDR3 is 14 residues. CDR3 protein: CASSYSGIQGQLFF. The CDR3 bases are TGTGCCAGCAGTTACTCGGGGATCCAGGGCCAGCTGTTTTTT.

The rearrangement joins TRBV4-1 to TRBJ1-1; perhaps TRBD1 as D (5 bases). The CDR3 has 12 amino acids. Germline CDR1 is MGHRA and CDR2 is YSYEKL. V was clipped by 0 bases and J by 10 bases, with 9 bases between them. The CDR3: CASSQEGGRAFF. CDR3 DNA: TGCGCCAGCAGCCAAGAGGGGGGGAGAGCTTTCTTT.

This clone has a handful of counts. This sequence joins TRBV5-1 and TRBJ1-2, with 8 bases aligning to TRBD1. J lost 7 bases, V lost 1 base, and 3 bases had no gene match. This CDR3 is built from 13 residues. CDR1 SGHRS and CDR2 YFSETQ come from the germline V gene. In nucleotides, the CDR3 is TGCGCCAGCAGCTTGAAAACAGGGGGTGGCTACACCTTC. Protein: CASSLKTGGGYTF.